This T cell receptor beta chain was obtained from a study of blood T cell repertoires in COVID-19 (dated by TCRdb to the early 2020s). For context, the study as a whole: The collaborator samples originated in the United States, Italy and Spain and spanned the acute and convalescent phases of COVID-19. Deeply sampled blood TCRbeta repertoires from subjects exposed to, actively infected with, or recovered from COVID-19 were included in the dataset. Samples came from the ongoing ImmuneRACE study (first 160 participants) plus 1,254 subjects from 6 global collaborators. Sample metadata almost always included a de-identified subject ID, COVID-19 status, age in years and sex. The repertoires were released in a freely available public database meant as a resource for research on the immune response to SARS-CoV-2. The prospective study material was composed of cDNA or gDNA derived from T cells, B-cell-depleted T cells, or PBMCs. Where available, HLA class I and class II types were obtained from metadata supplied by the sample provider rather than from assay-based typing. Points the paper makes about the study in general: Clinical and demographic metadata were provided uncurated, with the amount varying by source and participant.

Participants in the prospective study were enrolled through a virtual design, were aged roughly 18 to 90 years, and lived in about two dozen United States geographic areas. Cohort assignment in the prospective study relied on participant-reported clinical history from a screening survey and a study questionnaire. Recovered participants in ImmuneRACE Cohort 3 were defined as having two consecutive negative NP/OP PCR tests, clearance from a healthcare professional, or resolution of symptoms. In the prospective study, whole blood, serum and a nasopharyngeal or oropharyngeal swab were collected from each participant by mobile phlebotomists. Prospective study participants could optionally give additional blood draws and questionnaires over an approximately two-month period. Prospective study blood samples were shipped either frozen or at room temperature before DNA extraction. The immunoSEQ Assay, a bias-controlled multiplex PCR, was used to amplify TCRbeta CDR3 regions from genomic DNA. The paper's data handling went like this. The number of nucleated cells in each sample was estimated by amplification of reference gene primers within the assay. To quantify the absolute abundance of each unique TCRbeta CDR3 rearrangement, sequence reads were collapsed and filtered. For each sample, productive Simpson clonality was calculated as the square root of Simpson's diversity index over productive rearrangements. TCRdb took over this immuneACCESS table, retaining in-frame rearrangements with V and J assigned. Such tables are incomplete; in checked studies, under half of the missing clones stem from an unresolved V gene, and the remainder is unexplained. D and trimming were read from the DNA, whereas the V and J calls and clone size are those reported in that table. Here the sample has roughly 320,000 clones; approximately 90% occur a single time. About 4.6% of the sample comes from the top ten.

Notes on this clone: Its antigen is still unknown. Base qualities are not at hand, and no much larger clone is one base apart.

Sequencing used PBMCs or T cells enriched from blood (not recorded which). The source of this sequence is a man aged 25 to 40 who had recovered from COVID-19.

CDR3 protein: CASRRQSSEQYF. The bases are TGTGCCAGCAGGCGACAGTCTAGCGAGCAGTACTTC. The rearranged segments are TRBV6-5 and TRBJ2-7; the best D guess is TRBD1, with 5 bases matching. From the cysteine through the phenylalanine, the CDR3 covers 12 amino acids. Only the CDR3 portion is preserved as DNA: 36 bases, with reading frame beginning at the first base. The germline V gene gives CDR1 as MNHEY and CDR2 as SVGAGI. Between the V and J ends, shortened by 6 bases and 6 bases respectively, the junction contains 12 bases.